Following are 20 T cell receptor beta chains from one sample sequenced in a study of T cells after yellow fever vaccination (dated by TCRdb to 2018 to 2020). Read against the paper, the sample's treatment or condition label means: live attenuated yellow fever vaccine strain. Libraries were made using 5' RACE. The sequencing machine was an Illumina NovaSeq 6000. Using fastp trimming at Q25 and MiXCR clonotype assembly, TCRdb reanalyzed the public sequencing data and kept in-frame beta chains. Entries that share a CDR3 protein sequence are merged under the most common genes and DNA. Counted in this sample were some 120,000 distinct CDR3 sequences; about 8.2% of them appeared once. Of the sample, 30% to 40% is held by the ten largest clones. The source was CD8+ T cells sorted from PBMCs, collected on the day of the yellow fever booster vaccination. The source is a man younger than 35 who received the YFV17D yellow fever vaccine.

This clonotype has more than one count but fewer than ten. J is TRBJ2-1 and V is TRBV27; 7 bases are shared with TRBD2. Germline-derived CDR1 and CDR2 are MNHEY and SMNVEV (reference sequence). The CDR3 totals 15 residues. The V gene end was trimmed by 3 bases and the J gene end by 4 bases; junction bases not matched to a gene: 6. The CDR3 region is CASSLSGGIYNEQFF. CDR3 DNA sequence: TGTGCCAGCAGTTTGTCGGGGGGAATATACAATGAGCAGTTCTTC.

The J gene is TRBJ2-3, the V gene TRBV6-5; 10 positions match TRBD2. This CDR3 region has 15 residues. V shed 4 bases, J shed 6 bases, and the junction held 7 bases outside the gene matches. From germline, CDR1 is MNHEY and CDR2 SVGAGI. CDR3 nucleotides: TGTGCCAGCAGTTTAAGCGGGGGGGCGTCCGATACGCAGTATTTT. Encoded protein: CASSLSGGASDTQYF.

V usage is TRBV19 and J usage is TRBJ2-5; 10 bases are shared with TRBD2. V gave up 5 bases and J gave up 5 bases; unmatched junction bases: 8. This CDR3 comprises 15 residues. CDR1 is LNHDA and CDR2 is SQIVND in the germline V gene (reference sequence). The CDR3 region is CASSRTSGDYETQYF. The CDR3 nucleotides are TGTGCCAGTAGTCGTACTAGCGGGGACTACGAGACCCAGTACTTC.

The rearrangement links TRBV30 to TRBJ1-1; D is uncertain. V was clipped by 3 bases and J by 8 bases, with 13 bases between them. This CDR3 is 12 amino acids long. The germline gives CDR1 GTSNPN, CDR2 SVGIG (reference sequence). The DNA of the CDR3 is TGTGCCTGGAGCGAAGAGGGTCCCGAAGCTTTCTTT. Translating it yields CAWSEEGPEAFF.

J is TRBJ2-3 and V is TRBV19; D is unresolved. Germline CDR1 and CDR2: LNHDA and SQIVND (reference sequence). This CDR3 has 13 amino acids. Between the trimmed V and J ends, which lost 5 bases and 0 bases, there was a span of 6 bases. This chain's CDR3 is CASSRLSTDTQYF. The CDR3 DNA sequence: TGTGCCAGTAGTCGACTTAGCACAGATACGCAGTATTTT.

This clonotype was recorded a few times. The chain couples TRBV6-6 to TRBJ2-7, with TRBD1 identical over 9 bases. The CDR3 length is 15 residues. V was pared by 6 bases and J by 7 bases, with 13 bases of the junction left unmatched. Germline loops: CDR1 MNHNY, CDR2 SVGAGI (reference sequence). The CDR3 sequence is CASSHRDRDTWEQYF. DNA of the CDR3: TGTGCCAGCAGCCACCGGGACAGGGACACATGGGAGCAGTACTTC.

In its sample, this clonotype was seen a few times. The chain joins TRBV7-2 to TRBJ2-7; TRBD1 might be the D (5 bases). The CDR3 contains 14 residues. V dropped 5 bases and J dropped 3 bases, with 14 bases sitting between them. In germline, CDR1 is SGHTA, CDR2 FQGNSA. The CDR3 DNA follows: TGTGCCAGCAGCGGACACGACAAGTTCTACGAGCAGTACTTC. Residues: CASSGHDKFYEQYF. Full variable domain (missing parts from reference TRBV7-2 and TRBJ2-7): GAGVSQSPSNKVTEKGKDVELRCDPISGHTALYWYRQSLGQGLEFLIYFQGNSAPDKSGLPSDRFSAERTGGSVSTLTIQRTQQEDSAVYLCASSGHDKFYEQYFGPGTRLTVT.

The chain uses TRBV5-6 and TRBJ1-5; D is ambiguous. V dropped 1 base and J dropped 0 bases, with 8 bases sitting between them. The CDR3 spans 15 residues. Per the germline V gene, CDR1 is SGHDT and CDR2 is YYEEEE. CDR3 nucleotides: TGTGCCAGCAGCTTGTTCCCTGATAGCAATCAGCCCCAGCATTTT. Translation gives CASSLFPDSNQPQHF.

This CDR3 is CASSYSMSGANVLTF. As DNA, the CDR3 is TGTGCCAGCAGTTACTCGATGTCTGGGGCCAACGTCCTGACTTTC. The J gene is TRBJ2-6, the V gene TRBV6-5; D remains ambiguous. Per the germline V gene, CDR1 is MNHEY and CDR2 is SVGAGI. The CDR3 contains 15 residues. V dropped 0 bases and J dropped 1 base, with 4 bases sitting between them.

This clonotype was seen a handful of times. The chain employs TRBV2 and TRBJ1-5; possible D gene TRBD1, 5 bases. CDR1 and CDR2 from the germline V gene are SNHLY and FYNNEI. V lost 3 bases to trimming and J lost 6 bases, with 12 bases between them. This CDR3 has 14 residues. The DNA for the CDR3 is TGTGCCAGCAGTGACATCAGGGTCCGTCAGCCCCAGCATTTT. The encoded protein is CASSDIRVRQPQHF.

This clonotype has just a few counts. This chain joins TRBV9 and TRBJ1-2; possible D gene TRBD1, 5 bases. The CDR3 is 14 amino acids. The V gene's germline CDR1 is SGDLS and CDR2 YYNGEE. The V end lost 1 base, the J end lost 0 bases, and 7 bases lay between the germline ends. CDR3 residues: CASSVRGTNYGYTF. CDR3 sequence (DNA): TGTGCCAGCAGCGTAAGGGGTACTAACTATGGCTACACCTTC.

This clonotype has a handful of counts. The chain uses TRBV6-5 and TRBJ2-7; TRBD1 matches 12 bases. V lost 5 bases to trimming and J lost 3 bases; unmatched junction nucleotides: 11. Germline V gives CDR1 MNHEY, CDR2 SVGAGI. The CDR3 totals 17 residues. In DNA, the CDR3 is TGTGCCAGCAGTCCAGCACCGGGACAGGGGGCCGTCTACGAGCAGTACGTC. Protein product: CASSPAPGQGAVYEQYV.

The chain's CDR3 is CASSSDRGEQYF. The CDR3 DNA is TGTGCCAGCAGCTCGGACAGGGGCGAGCAGTACTTC. The genes are TRBV7-9 and TRBJ2-7; 9 bases align to TRBD1. CDR3 size: 12 residues. V lost 4 bases, J lost 6 bases, and 1 base stayed unmatched. Per germline, CDR1 SEHNR and CDR2 FQNEAQ (reference sequence).

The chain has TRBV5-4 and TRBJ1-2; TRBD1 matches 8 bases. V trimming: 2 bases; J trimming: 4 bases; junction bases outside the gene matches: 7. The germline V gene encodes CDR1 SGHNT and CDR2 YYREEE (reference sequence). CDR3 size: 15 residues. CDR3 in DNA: TGTGCCAGCAGCTTCCCCGGTCAGGGGGCCTATGGCTACACCTTC. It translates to CASSFPGQGAYGYTF.

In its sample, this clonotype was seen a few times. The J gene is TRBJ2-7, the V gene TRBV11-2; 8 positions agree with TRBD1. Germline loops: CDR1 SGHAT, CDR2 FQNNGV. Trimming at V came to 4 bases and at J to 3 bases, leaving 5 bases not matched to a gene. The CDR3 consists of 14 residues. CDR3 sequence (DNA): TGTGCCAGCAGCTATTCAGGGGGCGGCTACGAGCAGTACGTC. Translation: CASSYSGGGYEQYV.

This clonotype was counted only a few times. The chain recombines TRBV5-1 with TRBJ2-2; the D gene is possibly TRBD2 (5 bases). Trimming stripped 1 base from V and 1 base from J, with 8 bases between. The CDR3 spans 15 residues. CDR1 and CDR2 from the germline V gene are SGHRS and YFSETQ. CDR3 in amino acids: CASSLSRGNTGELFF. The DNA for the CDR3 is TGCGCCAGCAGCTTGTCTCGGGGGAACACCGGGGAGCTGTTTTTT. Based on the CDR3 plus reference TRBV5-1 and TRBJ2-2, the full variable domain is KAGVTQTPRYLIKTRGQQVTLSCSPISGHRSVSWYQQTPGQGLQFLFEYFSETQRNKGNFPGRFSGRQFSNSRSEMNVSTLELGDSALYLCASSLSRGNTGELFFGEGSRLTVL.

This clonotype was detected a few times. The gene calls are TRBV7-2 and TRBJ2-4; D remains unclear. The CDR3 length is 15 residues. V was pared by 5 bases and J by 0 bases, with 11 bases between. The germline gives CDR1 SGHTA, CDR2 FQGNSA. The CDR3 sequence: CASSLSTLAKNIQYF. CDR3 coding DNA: TGTGCCAGCAGCCTCTCCACCCTAGCCAAAAACATTCAGTACTTC.

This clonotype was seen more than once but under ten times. Here the CDR3 reads CASSTYPVLAGGGEQYV. In DNA form, the CDR3 reads TGTGCCAGCAGCACCTACCCGGTACTAGCGGGGGGAGGAGAGCAGTACGTC. This chain connects TRBV7-8 to TRBJ2-7, with 12 bases matching TRBD2. From germline, CDR1 is SGHVS and CDR2 FQNEAQ. There are 17 residues in the CDR3. V lost 5 bases to trimming and J lost 7 bases; unmatched junction nucleotides: 15.

CDR3 sequence reads: CASSLETPGDTQYF. CDR3 coding DNA: TGTGCCAGCAGCTTAGAGACCCCGGGAGATACGCAGTATTTT. The rearrangement uses TRBV7-9 and TRBJ2-3; D gene unclear. CDR1 is SEHNR and CDR2 is FQNEAQ in the germline V gene (reference sequence). This CDR3 comprises 14 residues. V lost 1 base and J lost 5, with 10 bases in between.

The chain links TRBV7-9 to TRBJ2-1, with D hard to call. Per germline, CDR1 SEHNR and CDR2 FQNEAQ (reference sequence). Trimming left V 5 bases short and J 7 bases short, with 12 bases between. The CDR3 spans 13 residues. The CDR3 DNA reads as TGTGCCAGCAGCCGCGCCCCCTCTAATGAGCAGTTCTTC. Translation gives CASSRAPSNEQFF.